This T cell receptor (beta chain) was obtained from a study of shared clonotypes between healthy human individuals. Several immunoSEQ plates received, in even portions, the genomic DNA of each subset. The method was immunoSEQ multiplex PCR; TCRdb's version includes in-frame clones alone and lacks a portion of them. The profile shows about 980,000 clones, over 75% of them singletons. The CDR3 runs 13 residues. The V end was cut by 8 bases, the J end by 4 bases, with 13 bases between. Germline CDR1 LNHNV, CDR2 YYDKDF (reference sequence). Every donor was a Caucasian adult from Nashville, Tennessee. The investigators split CD4+ cells into a CD45RA+ naive subset and a CD45RA-negative memory subset.

This TCR was sampled from a man aged 18 to 29 in good health. Sequencing was performed on memory CD4+ T cells sorted from blood. Subset meaning: CD45RA-negative fraction. The gene calls are TRBV15 and TRBJ2-3; D is undetermined. The CDR3 DNA sequence: TGTGCCACCTGTCTGAAGGGTTCAGATACGCAGTATTTT. Protein: CATCLKGSDTQYF. Together with reference TRBV15 and TRBJ2-3, the CDR3 gives the full variable domain: DAMVIQNPRYQVTQFGKPVTLSCSQTLNHNVMYWYQQKSSQAPKLLFHYYDKDFNNEADTPDNFQSRRPNTSFCFLDIRSPGLGDTAMYLCATCLKGSDTQYFGPGTRLTVL.